A selection of T cell receptor beta chains follows, all from one sample in a study of cytomegalovirus exposure and HLA in healthy donors. The assay was immunoSEQ multiplex PCR, and TCRdb's table has in-frame clones only and misses some. The sample holds around 190,000 clones; roughly 85% are singletons and the top ten take approximately 4%. Sequencing used PBMCs. The receptors shown here come from a woman aged 25 to 39 in good health and CMV-seropositive. CDR3s include the opening cysteine and the closing phenylalanine or tryptophan.

CASRRLSVGPDDTQYF	TRBV27
CASSLWGTGDADTQYF	TRBV7-9
CASSSGLVFYEQYF	TRBV18
CASSYRQNTGNTIYF	TRBV5-4
CASSPSGTGGQETQYF	TRBV5-1
CASSFGQANYGYTF	TRBV7-9
CASRRGGVQETQYF	TRBV2
CASSQVGPVDNYGYTF	TRBV14
CASSQGIGEGMNTEAFF	TRBV4-1
CASSPRTGSNTGELFF	TRBV7-9
CASSQGGRGLEQYF	TRBV14
CASSLTGGINQPQHF	TRBV27
CAWSPRRGEAFF	TRBV30
CASSSLGAGEETQYF	TRBV6-5
CASSPAGADTQYF	TRBV18
CASGASGSYNTDTQYF	TRBV12-5
CASSSGSSYNSPLHF	TRBV6-5
CASSLELAVDEQYF	TRBV7-2
CASTQSQRGLNTEAFF	TRBV5-4
CASSLAGGNYNEQFF	TRBV7-2
CASSPARAHGYTF	TRBV18
CASRQGRNSGNTIYF	TRBV6-1
CASSYGPGERETQYF	TRBV6-5
CASSLGQSSYEQYF	TRBV5-1
CASSYRDRGLAEQFF	TRBV27
CASSKARASGGRSGLEQFF	TRBV7-9
CASSGPVGVGYTF	TRBV6-6
CASSFKLGTVKEETQYF	TRBV5-6
CASSSGTAEETQYF	TRBV27
CASSYSSRGETQYF	TRBV6-5
CASSLYSLGGRDYEQYF	TRBV7-6
CARAGQGIYEQYF	TRBV5-1
CASSLEGTGDTEAFF	TRBV5-1
CASSPFQVGQPYGYTF	TRBV11-2
CASRPGDENTEAFF	TRBV6-1